This TCR beta chain emerged from a study of OX40 agonist ivuxolimab in advanced cancers. Study details: In this cohort, patients received ivuxolimab, an agonistic anti-OX40 (CD134) antibody. Dose-escalation cases comprised hepatocellular carcinoma, melanoma, renal cell or head and neck cancer. Three partial responders included one hepatocellular carcinoma patient and two cutaneous melanoma patients.

In germline, CDR1 is MRHNA, CDR2 SNTAGT. The CDR3 contains 16 residues. With 6 bases removed from V and 2 bases from J, the gap between germline ends came to 20 bases. This clone was seen just once. The method was immunoSEQ multiplex PCR; TCRdb's version includes in-frame clones alone and lacks a portion of them. The sample contains approximately 80,000 clones, around 90% of which appear only once. The clonotype was recovered from an adult with an advanced solid tumor such as melanoma, head and neck, liver or kidney cancer. The J gene is TRBJ2-7, the V gene TRBV6-4; TRBD2 is a possible D gene (6 bases). Sample: CD4+ or CD8+ T cells sorted from blood, taken in a trial of the OX40 agonist ivuxolimab. CDR3 residues: CASSLARGGSPYEQYF. The DNA of the CDR3 is TGTGCCAGCAGCCTAGCTCGGGGAGGTTCCCCCTACGAGCAGTACTTC.